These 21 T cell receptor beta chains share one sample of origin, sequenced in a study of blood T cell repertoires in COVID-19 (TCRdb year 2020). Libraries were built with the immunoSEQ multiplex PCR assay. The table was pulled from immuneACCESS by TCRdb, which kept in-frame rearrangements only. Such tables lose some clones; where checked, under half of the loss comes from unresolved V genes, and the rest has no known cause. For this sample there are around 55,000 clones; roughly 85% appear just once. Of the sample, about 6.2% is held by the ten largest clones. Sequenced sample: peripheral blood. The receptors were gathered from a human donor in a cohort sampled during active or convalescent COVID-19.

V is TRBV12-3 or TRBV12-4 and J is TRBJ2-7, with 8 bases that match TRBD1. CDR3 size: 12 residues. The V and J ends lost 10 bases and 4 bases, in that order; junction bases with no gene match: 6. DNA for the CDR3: TGTGCCACCCGGACAGGGTCATACGAGCAGTACTTC. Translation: CATRTGSYEQYF.

The CDR3 region has the DNA TGTGCCAGCAGCTTAGATCAGGGATGGAGCCAGCCCCAGCATTTT. This translates into CASSLDQGWSQPQHF. The rearrangement links TRBV7-8 to TRBJ1-5; tentative D call: TRBD1 (5 bases). This CDR3 has 15 amino acids. Germline V CDR1 and CDR2: SGHVS, FQNEAQ. V was cut by 1 base and J by 7 bases, with 14 bases left in between.

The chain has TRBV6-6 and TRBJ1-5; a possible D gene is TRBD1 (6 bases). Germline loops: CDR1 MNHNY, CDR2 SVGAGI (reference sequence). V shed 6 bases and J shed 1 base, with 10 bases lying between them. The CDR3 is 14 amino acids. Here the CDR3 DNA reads TGTGCCAGCAGAAGGGGGGGGAGCAATCAGCCCCAGCATTTT. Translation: CASRRGGSNQPQHF.

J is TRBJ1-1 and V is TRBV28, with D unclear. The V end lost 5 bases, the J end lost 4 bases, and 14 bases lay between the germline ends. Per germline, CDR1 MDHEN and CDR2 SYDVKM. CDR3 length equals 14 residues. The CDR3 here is CASSPPDIRTEAFF. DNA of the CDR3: TGTGCCAGCAGTCCACCAGACATCCGCACTGAAGCTTTCTTT.

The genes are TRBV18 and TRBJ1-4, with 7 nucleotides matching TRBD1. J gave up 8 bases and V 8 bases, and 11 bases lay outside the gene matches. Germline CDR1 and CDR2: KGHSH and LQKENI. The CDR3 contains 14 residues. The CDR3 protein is CASTLQGMTEKLFF. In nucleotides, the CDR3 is TGTGCCAGCACCCTACAGGGGATGACGGAAAAACTGTTTTTT.

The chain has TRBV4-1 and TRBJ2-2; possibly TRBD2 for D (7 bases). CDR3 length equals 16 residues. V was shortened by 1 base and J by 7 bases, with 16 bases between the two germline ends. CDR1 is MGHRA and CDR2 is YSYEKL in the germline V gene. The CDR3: CASSQALRGAGGELFF. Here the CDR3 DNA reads TGCGCCAGCAGCCAAGCCCTTCGGGGGGCGGGCGGGGAGCTGTTTTTT.

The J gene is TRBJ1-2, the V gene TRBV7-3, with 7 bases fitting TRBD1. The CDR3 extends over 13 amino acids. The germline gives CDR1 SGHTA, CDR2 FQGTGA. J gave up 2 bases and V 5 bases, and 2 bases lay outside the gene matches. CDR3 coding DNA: TGTGCCAGCAGCCGGACAGGAAACTATGGCTACACCTTC. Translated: CASSRTGNYGYTF.

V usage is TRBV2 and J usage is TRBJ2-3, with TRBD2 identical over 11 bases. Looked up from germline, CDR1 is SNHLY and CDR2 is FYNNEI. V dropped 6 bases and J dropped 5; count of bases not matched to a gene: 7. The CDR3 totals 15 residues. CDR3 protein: CASREGTSGQDTQYF. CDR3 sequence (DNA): TGTGCCAGCAGGGAGGGGACTAGCGGCCAAGATACGCAGTATTTT.

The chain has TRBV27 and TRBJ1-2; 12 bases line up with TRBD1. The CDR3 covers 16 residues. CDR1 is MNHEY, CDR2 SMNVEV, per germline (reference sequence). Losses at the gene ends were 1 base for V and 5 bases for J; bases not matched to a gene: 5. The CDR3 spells CASSLWPGQGAYGYTF. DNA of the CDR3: TGTGCCAGCAGTTTATGGCCGGGACAGGGGGCTTATGGCTACACCTTC.

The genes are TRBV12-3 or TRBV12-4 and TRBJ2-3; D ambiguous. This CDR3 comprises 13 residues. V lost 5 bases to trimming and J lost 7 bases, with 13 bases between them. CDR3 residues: CASSRSAVHTQYF. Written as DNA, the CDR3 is TGTGCCAGCAGTCGTTCGGCGGTCCATACGCAGTATTTT.

The CDR3 DNA reads as TGTGCCAGCAGTGAAGCGCTCGGGGGGAGCAATCAGCCCCAGCATTTT. This translates into CASSEALGGSNQPQHF. The chain uses TRBV2 and TRBJ1-5, with a possible D match to TRBD1 (5 bases). V was cut by 0 bases and J by 1 base, with 10 bases left in between. This CDR3 contains 16 residues. Germline V gene data show CDR1 as SNHLY and CDR2 as FYNNEI.

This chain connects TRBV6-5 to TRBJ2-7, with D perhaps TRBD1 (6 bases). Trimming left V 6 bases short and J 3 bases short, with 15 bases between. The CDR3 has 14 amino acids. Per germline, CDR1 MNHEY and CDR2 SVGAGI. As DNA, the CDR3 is TGTGCCAGCAGAAAAGGGGGAAACAACTACGAGCAGTACTTC. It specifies CASRKGGNNYEQYF.

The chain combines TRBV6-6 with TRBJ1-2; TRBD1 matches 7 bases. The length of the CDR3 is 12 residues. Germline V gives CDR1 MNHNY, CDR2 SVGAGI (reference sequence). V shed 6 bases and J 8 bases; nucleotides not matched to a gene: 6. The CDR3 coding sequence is TGTGCCAGCAGCCGGGACAGTGAAGGCTACACCTTC. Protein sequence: CASSRDSEGYTF.

The CDR3 DNA reads TGTGCCGCCCGTCGGGGGGACACTGAAGCTTTCTTT. As protein: CAARRGDTEAFF. The chain is built from TRBV27 and TRBJ1-1; possibly TRBD1 for D (5 bases). Trimming left V 11 bases short and J 3 bases short, with 13 bases between. The germline CDR1 and CDR2 sequences are MNHEY and SMNVEV (reference sequence). The CDR3 extends over 12 amino acids.

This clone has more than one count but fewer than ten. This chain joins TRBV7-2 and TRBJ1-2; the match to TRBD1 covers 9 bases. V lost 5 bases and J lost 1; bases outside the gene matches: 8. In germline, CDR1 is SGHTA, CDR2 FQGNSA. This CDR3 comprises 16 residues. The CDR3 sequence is CASSMTGGIINYGYTF. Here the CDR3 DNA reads TGTGCCAGCAGCATGACAGGGGGAATTATTAACTATGGCTACACCTTC.

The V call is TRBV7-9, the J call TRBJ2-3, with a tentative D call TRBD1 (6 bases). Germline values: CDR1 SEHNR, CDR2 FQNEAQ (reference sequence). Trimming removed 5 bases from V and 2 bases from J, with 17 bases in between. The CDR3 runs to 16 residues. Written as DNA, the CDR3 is TGTGCCAGCAGCCGAGGCCGGGACACCAACACAGATACGCAGTATTTT. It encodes CASSRGRDTNTDTQYF. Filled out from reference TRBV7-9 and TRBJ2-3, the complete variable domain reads DTGVSQNPRHKITKRGQNVTFRCDPISEHNRLYWYRQTLGQGPEFLTYFQNEAQLEKSRLLSDRFSAERPKGSFSTLEIQRTEQGDSAMYLCASSRGRDTNTDTQYFGPGTRLTVL.

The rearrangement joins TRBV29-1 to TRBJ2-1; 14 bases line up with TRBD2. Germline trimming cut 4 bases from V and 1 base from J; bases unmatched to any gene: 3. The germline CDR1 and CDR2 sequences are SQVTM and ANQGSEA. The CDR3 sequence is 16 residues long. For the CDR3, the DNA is TGCAGCGTTGCCCGACTAGCGGGGGGGTCCTACAATGAGCAGTTCTTC. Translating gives CSVARLAGGSYNEQFF.

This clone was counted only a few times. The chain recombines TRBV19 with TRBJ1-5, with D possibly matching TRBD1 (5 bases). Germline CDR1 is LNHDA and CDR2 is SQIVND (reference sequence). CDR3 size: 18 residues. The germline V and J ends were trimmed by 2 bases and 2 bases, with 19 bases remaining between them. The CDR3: CASSIWGGRNRGNQPQHF. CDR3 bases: TGTGCCAGTAGTATATGGGGGGGACGAAATCGGGGCAATCAGCCCCAGCATTTT. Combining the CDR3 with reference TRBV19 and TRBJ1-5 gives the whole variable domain DGGITQSPKYLFRKEGQNVTLSCEQNLNHDAMYWYRQDPGQGLRLIYYSQIVNDFQKGDIAEGYSVSREKKESFPLTVTSAQKNPTAFYLCASSIWGGRNRGNQPQHFGDGTRLSIL.

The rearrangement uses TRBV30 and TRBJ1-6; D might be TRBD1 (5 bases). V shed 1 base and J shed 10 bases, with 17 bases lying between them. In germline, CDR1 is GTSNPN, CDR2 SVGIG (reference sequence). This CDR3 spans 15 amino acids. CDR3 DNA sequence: TGTGCCTGGAGTGCGGGGGTCACGGTCTTGTCACCCCTCCACTTT. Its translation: CAWSAGVTVLSPLHF.

The CDR3 nucleotides are TGTGCCACCAGCAGAGTCCTGCTGGAGGGCTACACCTTC. Translation: CATSRVLLEGYTF. The chain combines TRBV15 with TRBJ1-2; D is unresolved. V was clipped by 1 base and J by 8 bases, with 11 bases between them. The germline V gene has CDR1 LNHNV and CDR2 YYDKDF (reference sequence). The CDR3 extends over 13 amino acids.

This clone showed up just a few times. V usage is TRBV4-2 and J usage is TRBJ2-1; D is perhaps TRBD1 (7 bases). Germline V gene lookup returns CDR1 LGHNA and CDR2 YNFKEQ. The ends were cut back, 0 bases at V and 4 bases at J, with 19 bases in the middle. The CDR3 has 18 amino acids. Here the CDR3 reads CASSQDRRGAGIYNEQFF. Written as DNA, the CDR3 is TGTGCCAGCAGCCAAGATCGCAGGGGGGCTGGGATTTACAATGAGCAGTTCTTC.